Following are 20 T cell receptor beta chains from one sample sequenced in a study of shared clonotypes between healthy human individuals. CD45RO-negative, CCR7-positively selected cells formed the naive CD8 fraction, excluding terminally differentiated effector memory CD45RA+ cells. Only in-frame clones appear in the TCRdb table, and some are missing; sequencing was by immunoSEQ multiplex PCR. This sample carries 2 million to 2.5 million clones, roughly 94% of them seen once, and the ten largest clones take around 1.1%. The sample taken for sequencing was naive CD8+ T cells sorted from blood. These receptors were collected from a man aged 18 to 35 in good health.

CDR3 DNA: TGTGCCAGCAGCAGAATCGGGGGGAACACTGAAGCTTTCTTT. Protein: CASSRIGGNTEAFF. The V gene is TRBV27, the J gene TRBJ1-1; possible D gene TRBD1, 5 bases. Germline V gene lookup returns CDR1 MNHEY and CDR2 SMNVEV (reference sequence). Trimming removed 6 bases at V and 1 base at J, with 12 bases between. The length of the CDR3 is 14 residues.

This chain uses TRBV7-8 with TRBJ2-7, with 8 positions matching TRBD2. CDR1 and CDR2 from the germline V gene are SGHVS and FQNEAQ. This CDR3 is 17 amino acids long. V shed 0 bases, J shed 3 bases, and the junction held 10 bases outside the gene matches. The CDR3 sequence: CASSLAVSGGVLYEQYF. The CDR3 DNA reads as TGTGCCAGCAGCTTAGCGGTCTCGGGGGGGGTCCTCTACGAGCAGTACTTC.

The V and J genes are TRBV10-2 and TRBJ1-2, with D hard to call. V was pared by 3 bases and J by 1 base, with 9 bases between. CDR1 and CDR2 from the germline V gene are WSHSY and SAAADI. CDR3 length: 14 amino acids. Written as DNA, the CDR3 is TGCGCCAGCAGTGATGACGGCCTTAACTATGGCTACACCTTC. Its protein product is CASSDDGLNYGYTF.

The chain links TRBV7-9 to TRBJ2-1, with TRBD2 identical over 9 bases. J lost 6 bases, V lost 5 bases, and 8 bases had no gene match. CDR1 SEHNR and CDR2 FQNEAQ come from the germline V gene (reference sequence). The CDR3 has 15 residues. The CDR3 DNA is TGTGCCAGCAGCCCCGGGACTAGCATCGTCAATGAGCAGTTCTTC. Translated: CASSPGTSIVNEQFF.

The genes are TRBV25-1 and TRBJ2-7; D may correspond to TRBD1 or TRBD2 (5 bases each). The CDR3 runs 14 residues. Looked up from germline, CDR1 is MGHDK and CDR2 is SYGVNS. V lost 8 bases and J 1 base, leaving 15 bases between the germline ends. The CDR3 sequence: CASGHGTESYEQYF. In DNA, the CDR3 is TGTGCCAGCGGTCACGGGACCGAATCCTACGAGCAGTACTTC.

CDR3 amino acids: CASSQDPDYTDTQYF. The CDR3 DNA is TGTGCCAGCAGCCAAGATCCGGACTACACAGATACGCAGTATTTT. The chain recombines TRBV4-2 with TRBJ2-3, with D maybe TRBD2 (6 bases). The V and J ends lost 0 bases and 2 bases respectively, with 9 bases between them. The CDR3 runs 15 residues. The germline gives CDR1 LGHNA, CDR2 YNFKEQ.

J is TRBJ2-7 and V is TRBV4-1; D may be TRBD1 or TRBD2 (5 bases each). V shed 4 bases and J shed 3 bases, with 13 bases lying between them. Germline V gene lookup returns CDR1 MGHRA and CDR2 YSYEKL. The CDR3 is 14 residues long. The CDR3 bases are TGCGCCAGCAGCCTAGAGGGGTATCTCTACGAGCAGTACTTC. It is translated as CASSLEGYLYEQYF.

For this clone: Other DNA variants within this sample encode the same CDR3. This rearrangement joins TRBV4-3 to TRBJ2-7; unclear D gene. CDR3 length equals 13 residues. Trimming left V 3 bases short and J 3 bases short, with 9 bases between. From germline, CDR1 is LGHNA and CDR2 YSLEER. The CDR3: CASSQLPGYEQYF. The DNA for the CDR3 is TGCGCCAGCAGCCAGCTTCCAGGCTACGAGCAGTACTTC.

The CDR3 reads CASSLAFLPAGELFF. The CDR3 DNA is TGTGCCAGCAGCTTAGCGTTTCTCCCCGCCGGGGAGCTGTTTTTT. The rearrangement links TRBV7-9 to TRBJ2-2, with D unresolved. CDR1 and CDR2 (germline): SEHNR, FQNEAQ (reference sequence). The CDR3 has 15 residues. Trimming left V 0 bases short and J 6 bases short, with 11 bases between.

Regarding this clone: Distinct nucleotide sequences in the sample also encode this CDR3. The V call is TRBV19, the J call TRBJ2-7; 7 bases fit TRBD1. CDR3 length equals 13 residues. Germline CDR1 and CDR2: LNHDA and SQIVND (reference sequence). J gave up 2 bases and V 2 bases, and 0 bases lay outside the gene matches. The DNA of the CDR3 is TGTGCCAGTAGTATACAGGGGGCCTACGAGCAGTACTTC. Its translation: CASSIQGAYEQYF.

This rearrangement joins TRBV9 to TRBJ2-7, with no clear D. The V end lost 0 bases, the J end lost 4 bases, and 8 bases lay between the germline ends. Germline loops: CDR1 SGDLS, CDR2 YYNGEE. The CDR3 runs 13 residues. This CDR3 is CASSVAEHYEQYF. The DNA for the CDR3 is TGTGCCAGCAGCGTAGCCGAGCATTACGAGCAGTACTTC.

The V and J genes are TRBV9 and TRBJ2-3, with D maybe TRBD2 (5 bases). The CDR3 spans 15 residues. The V end was cut by 0 bases, the J end by 2 bases, with 10 bases between. In germline, CDR1 is SGDLS, CDR2 YYNGEE. Here the CDR3 DNA reads TGTGCCAGCAGCGTAGACGGGGATCTCACAGATACGCAGTATTTT. This translates into CASSVDGDLTDTQYF.

The chain joins TRBV7-2 to TRBJ2-1; D is uncertain. The CDR3 sequence is 16 residues long. Germline CDR1 and CDR2: SGHTA and FQGNSA. Trimming shortened V by 6 bases and J by 3 bases, and 18 bases separated the two germline ends. The CDR3 region is CASSFPGSTNYNEQFF. For the CDR3, the DNA is TGTGCCAGCAGTTTCCCCGGCAGTACAAACTACAATGAGCAGTTCTTC.

This chain joins TRBV20-1 and TRBJ1-1; tentative D call: TRBD1 (5 bases). This CDR3 spans 11 amino acids. The V gene lost 5 bases and the J gene lost 7 bases, with 11 bases spanning the gap. Germline V CDR1 and CDR2: DFQATT, SNEGSKA (reference sequence). This CDR3 is CSARAGDEAFF. The CDR3 DNA follows: TGCAGTGCTCGAGCGGGGGATGAAGCTTTCTTT.

The chain recombines TRBV6-6 with TRBJ2-3; TRBD2 is a possible D gene (5 bases). V dropped 8 bases and J dropped 6 bases, with 9 bases sitting between them. This CDR3 region has 11 residues. The germline V gene encodes CDR1 MNHNY and CDR2 SVGAGI (reference sequence). The CDR3 bases are TGTGCCAGCGGAACGGGGGATACGCAGTATTTT. Translation gives CASGTGDTQYF.

Comment on this clone: Other DNA sequences of this sample code for an identical CDR3. V and J are TRBV9 and TRBJ1-2; the D gene is possibly TRBD1 (6 bases). This CDR3 is 13 amino acids long. Per germline, CDR1 SGDLS and CDR2 YYNGEE. Trimming cost V 5 bases and J 2 bases, with 10 bases left between them. CDR3 sequence (DNA): TGTGCCAGCAGTTCCGGGACAAACTATGGCTACACCTTC. Translated: CASSSGTNYGYTF.

V gene TRBV7-9 combines with J gene TRBJ2-3; D gene ambiguous. CDR1 and CDR2 (germline): SEHNR, FQNEAQ (reference sequence). The CDR3 length is 15 residues. The ends were cut back, 1 base at V and 0 bases at J, with 8 bases in the middle. CDR3 bases: TGTGCCAGCAGCTTAGGCCGGTATAGCACAGATACGCAGTATTTT. This codes for CASSLGRYSTDTQYF.

This clone was seen only once. This chain joins TRBV7-2 and TRBJ2-1; TRBD2 matches 8 bases. The trim removed 0 bases at V and 4 bases at J, leaving 2 bases unmatched. Germline CDR1 and CDR2: SGHTA and FQGNSA. This CDR3 has 15 residues. This CDR3 reads CASSLAAGGYNEQFF. DNA for the CDR3: TGTGCCAGCAGCTTAGCCGCGGGAGGTTACAATGAGCAGTTCTTC.

This clone was seen just once. The J gene is TRBJ1-2, the V gene TRBV27; 7 bases agree with TRBD1. The CDR3 is made up of 14 amino acids. V was pared by 5 bases and J by 2 bases, with 5 bases of the junction left unmatched. Germline V CDR1 and CDR2: MNHEY, SMNVEV (reference sequence). The CDR3 region is CASSPRQGNYGYTF. In DNA form, the CDR3 reads TGTGCCAGCAGTCCCCGACAGGGAAACTATGGCTACACCTTC.

This rearrangement joins TRBV27 to TRBJ2-3; D possibly corresponds to TRBD1 (5 bases). Germline V gene lookup returns CDR1 MNHEY and CDR2 SMNVEV (reference sequence). The CDR3 covers 15 residues. The V and J ends lost 3 bases and 6 bases respectively, with 16 bases between them. This CDR3 is CASSFPSAGRDTQYF. CDR3 DNA: TGTGCCAGCAGTTTCCCCTCTGCAGGGCGGGATACGCAGTATTTT.